This TCR beta chain was captured in a study of tumor and adjacent non-tumor tissue in lung cancer. Study-wide context: Stage I to III disease affected about nine men and several women aged 31 to 76. Samples averaged around 4 million productive TCRbeta reads each. The study, taken as a whole, reports: Normal lung showed higher cumulative top 100 clone frequency than tumor. Compared with tumor, normal lung showed significantly lower TCR diversity.

The library came from three nested PCR rounds adapted from ARM-PCR protocols. TCRdb redid the calling of the multiplex PCR reads with MiXCR, one entry per CDR3 protein. The data show more than 85,000 distinct CDR3 sequences, 60% to 65% seen once. This sample's RNA came from whole unsorted tissue. Distant lung tissue was collected more than 3 cm away from the tumor edge. Regarding this clonotype: Its antigen is not known. The junction shows a germline mismatch at one end, possibly a read error.

The CDR3 spans 17 residues. CDR1 is MDHEN, CDR2 SYDVKM, per germline. The sample was distant non-tumor lung tissue. The origin of this receptor is a man aged 60 to 69 with non-small cell lung cancer. The chain couples TRBV28 to TRBJ2-2; TRBD1 or TRBD2 may be the D gene (5 bases each). CDR3 protein: CASSPNVRTSNTGERFF. Written as DNA, the CDR3 is TGTGCCAGCAGCCCTAATGTGCGGACATCGAACACCGGGGAGCGGTTTTTT.